This T cell receptor (beta chain) was captured by sequencing in a study of blood T cell repertoires in COVID-19. For the study at large: The United States, Italy and Spain were the sources of the acute and convalescent COVID-19 samples. The cDNA or gDNA used as material had been derived from T cells, B-cell-depleted T cells, or PBMCs.

The germline CDR1 and CDR2 sequences are SEHNR and FQNEAQ (reference sequence). This CDR3 contains 17 residues. J lost 8 bases, V lost 1 base, and 14 bases had no gene match. It was during active infection that Seattle patients were enrolled and then longitudinally followed. Original methodology: Amplifying reference gene primers gave estimates of nucleated cell counts. Profiling relied on immunoSEQ multiplex PCR, and the TCRdb table lists in-frame clones only, not all of them. Clone size and V and J calls were adopted from that table, with D and trimming inferred from the DNA. The table has about 300,000 clones, less than 85% seen once; the top ten hold more than 1.1%.

This rearrangement joins TRBV7-9 to TRBJ2-1; 7 bases are a match to TRBD2. This TCR was recovered from a human donor with COVID-19, enrolled during active disease. The donor label of this sample is uncertain. The sequencing sample was made of peripheral blood. CDR3 in amino acids: CASSLETWGRVGYEQFF. The CDR3 nucleotides read TGTGCCAGCAGCTTAGAGACCTGGGGGAGGGTAGGGTATGAGCAGTTCTTC.